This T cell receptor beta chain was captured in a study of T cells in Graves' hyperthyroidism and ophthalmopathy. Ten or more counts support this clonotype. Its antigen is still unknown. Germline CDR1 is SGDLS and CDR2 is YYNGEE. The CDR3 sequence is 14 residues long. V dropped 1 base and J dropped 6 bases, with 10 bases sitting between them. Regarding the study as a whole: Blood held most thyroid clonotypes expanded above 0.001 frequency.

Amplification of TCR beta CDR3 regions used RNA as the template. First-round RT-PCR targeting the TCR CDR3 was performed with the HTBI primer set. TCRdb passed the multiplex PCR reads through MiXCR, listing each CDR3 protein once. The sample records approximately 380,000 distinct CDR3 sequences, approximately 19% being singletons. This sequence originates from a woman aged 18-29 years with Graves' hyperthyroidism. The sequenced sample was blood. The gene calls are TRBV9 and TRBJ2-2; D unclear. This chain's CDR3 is CASSVKGVAGELFF. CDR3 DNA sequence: TGTGCCAGCAGCGTAAAGGGCGTAGCCGGGGAGCTGTTTTTT.